The 14 T cell receptor beta chains in this list originate from one sample, sequenced in a study of CD8+CD57+ T cells in acquired aplastic anemia. All patients picked for sequencing had shown, by flow cytometry, an expansion of CD8+CD57+ cells. Both TCR beta VDJ combination and CDR3 sequence profiling were carried out. Genomic DNA was the template for this profiling. MiXCR, run by TCRdb on the reads, gives a single entry per CDR3 protein. Of about 180,000 distinct CDR3 sequences in the sample, 63% are singletons; the top ten hold under 55%. The sequenced material came from sorted CD4+, CD8+, or CD8+CD57+ T cells (not recorded which) from PBMCs. The receptors come from a human donor with aplastic anemia.

This rearrangement joins TRBV2 to TRBJ2-7; a possible D gene is TRBD1 (5 bases). Germline V gene sequence: CDR1 SNHLY, CDR2 FYNNEI. The V end lost 6 bases, the J end lost 2 bases, and 11 bases lay between the germline ends. The CDR3 length is 13 residues. CDR3 in amino acids: CASSQGATYEQYF. CDR3 nucleotides: TGTGCCAGCAGCCAGGGCGCGACCTACGAGCAGTACTTC.

This clonotype was picked up many times. The rearrangement uses TRBV25-1 and TRBJ2-5, with D perhaps TRBD1 (6 bases). Between the trimmed V and J ends, which lost 4 bases and 3 bases, there was a span of 15 bases. The germline CDR1 and CDR2 sequences are MGHDK and SYGVNS. CDR3 length: 15 residues. CDR3 in amino acids: CASSVSGHKKETQYF. The DNA for the CDR3 is TGTGCCAGCAGTGTGTCGGGACATAAAAAAGAGACCCAGTACTTC.

The CDR3 region is CASSTRGGRNTEAFF. The DNA of the CDR3 is TGTGCCAGCAGCACCCGAGGGGGACGTAACACTGAAGCTTTCTTT. The V gene is TRBV14, the J gene TRBJ1-1, with TRBD1 as a possible D gene (6 bases). Trimming removed 5 bases from V and 2 bases from J, with 15 bases in between. The CDR3 spans 15 residues. Per germline, CDR1 SGHDN and CDR2 FVKESK.

CDR3 amino acids: CASSDRGNYGYTF. Here the CDR3 DNA reads TGTGCCAGCTCCGACAGGGGGAACTATGGCTACACCTTC. The chain recombines TRBV7-9 with TRBJ1-2; TRBD1 matches 9 bases. The germline V gene encodes CDR1 SEHNR and CDR2 FQNEAQ (reference sequence). V shed 8 bases and J 2 bases; nucleotides not matched to a gene: 3. The CDR3 has 13 residues.

The chain has TRBV7-9 and TRBJ2-7; D is undetermined. The CDR3 sequence is 13 residues long. The ends were cut back, 5 bases at V and 2 bases at J, with 10 bases in the middle. The germline V gene encodes CDR1 SEHNR and CDR2 FQNEAQ (reference sequence). The CDR3 region has the DNA TGTGCCAGCAGCCTGGGGTCCGCCTACGAGCAGTACTTC. This translates into CASSLGSAYEQYF.

V and J are TRBV19 and TRBJ2-1; TRBD2 matches 9 bases. Germline trimming cut 6 bases from V and 2 bases from J; bases unmatched to any gene: 11. Germline V lookup: CDR1 LNHDA, CDR2 SQIVND (reference sequence). There are 17 residues in the CDR3. The CDR3: CASSSPATSGTYNEQFF. CDR3 nucleotides: TGTGCCAGTAGCAGCCCTGCGACTAGCGGCACCTACAATGAGCAGTTCTTC.

V usage is TRBV6-5 and J usage is TRBJ2-7; TRBD2 matches 13 bases. Germline values: CDR1 MNHEY, CDR2 SVGAGI. The V gene end was trimmed by 6 bases and the J gene end by 5 bases; junction bases not matched to a gene: 7. This CDR3 region has 15 residues. In DNA, the CDR3 is TGTGCCAGCAGCCCACTAGCGGGAGGGCGGGACGAGCAGTACTTC. This encodes CASSPLAGGRDEQYF.

The V gene is TRBV4-2, the J gene TRBJ2-3; TRBD2 matches at 14 bases. V was pared by 0 bases and J by 8 bases, with 1 base of the junction left unmatched. The germline V gene encodes CDR1 LGHNA and CDR2 YNFKEQ. There are 15 residues in the CDR3. Written as DNA, the CDR3 is TGTGCCAGCAGCCAAGACGGGACTAGCGGGAGTACGCAGTATTTT. Its protein is CASSQDGTSGSTQYF.

The chain combines TRBV15 with TRBJ1-6, with a tentative D call TRBD1 (5 bases). V gave up 0 bases and J gave up 9 bases, with 15 bases separating them. The CDR3 extends over 16 amino acids. CDR1 and CDR2 from the germline V gene are LNHNV and YYDKDF (reference sequence). The DNA of the CDR3 is TGTGCCACCAGCAGAGATCGTCAGGGTGGGAGTTCACCCCTCCACTTT. Translation: CATSRDRQGGSSPLHF.

This clonotype was detected only a few times. J is TRBJ1-2 and V is TRBV10-3; 8 nucleotides agree with TRBD1. CDR1 is ENHRY, CDR2 SYGVKD, per germline. This CDR3 has 14 amino acids. With 4 bases clipped from V and 8 bases from J, the junction kept 9 bases outside the gene matches. The CDR3 nucleotides read TGTGCCATCAGTGCAGCGCGGGACAGGCGAGGCTACACCTTC. This sequence encodes CAISAARDRRGYTF.

This clonotype has at least ten counts. This chain uses TRBV19 with TRBJ1-5; D unresolved. Trimming shortened V by 3 bases and J by 6 bases, and 9 bases separated the two germline ends. The CDR3 runs 13 residues. Germline CDR1 and CDR2: LNHDA and SQIVND (reference sequence). CDR3 amino acids: CASSIGYGQPQHF. CDR3 nucleotides: TGTGCCAGTAGTATTGGGTATGGTCAGCCCCAGCATTTT.

The gene calls are TRBV5-1 and TRBJ2-5; TRBD1 matches 7 bases. The J segment lost 2 bases and the V segment lost 4 bases, leaving 5 bases of the junction unmatched. The germline V gene has CDR1 SGHRS and CDR2 YFSETQ. This CDR3 has 14 residues. DNA of the CDR3: TGCGCCAGCAGCCATGGGACAGCACAAGAGACCCAGTACTTC. Translating it yields CASSHGTAQETQYF.

Comment on this clonotype: Given a much more abundant clone one base away, this may be a read error. The V call is TRBV29-1, the J call TRBJ2-1; 9 nucleotides agree with TRBD2. Germline V gives CDR1 SQVTM, CDR2 ANQGSEA. There are 17 residues in the CDR3. The DNA of the CDR3 is TGCGCCAGCAGCTTGTGGCCCGCGGGGGGGCCGAGGAATGGGCAGTTCTTC. It yields the protein CASSLWPAGGPRNGQFF.

The chain couples TRBV7-2 to TRBJ2-7, with 12 bases lining up with TRBD2. CDR1 is SGHTA and CDR2 is FQGNSA in the germline V gene. The CDR3 has 16 amino acids. V was pared by 5 bases and J by 3 bases, with 8 bases of the junction left unmatched. Here the CDR3 DNA reads TGTGCCAGCAGCCGAACTAGCGGGGGGCGAAACTACGAGCAGTACTTC. Encoded protein: CASSRTSGGRNYEQYF.